The next 32 T cell receptor beta chains were all read from a single sample in a study of CD8+CD57+ T cells in acquired aplastic anemia (dated by TCRdb to 2016 to 2019). The sequencer listed for this sample is Illumina HiSeq 2000. Profiling of TCR beta VDJ combinations and CDR3 sequences used genomic DNA as the template. TCRdb applied fastp at Q25 and MiXCR to the public reads, then kept only in-frame beta chains. Entries are consolidated by CDR3 protein sequence, retaining the most common genes and DNA. This sample gives about 190,000 distinct CDR3 sequences in total; 48% of them show up just once. The top ten hold around 8.8% of the sample. The patients picked for sequencing were ones in whom flow cytometry had shown an expansion of CD8+CD57+ cells. Sequencing used sorted CD4+, CD8+, or CD8+CD57+ T cells (not recorded which) from PBMCs. The receptor source for this set is a human donor with aplastic anemia.

This clonotype came up a few times. This chain uses TRBV25-1 with TRBJ2-1; 11 bases match TRBD2. This CDR3 comprises 14 residues. The germline gives CDR1 MGHDK, CDR2 SYGVNS. The J segment lost 6 bases and the V segment lost 7 bases, leaving 5 bases of the junction unmatched. The CDR3 DNA reads TGTGCCAGCAATAGCGGGGGGGCGGGCAATGAGCAGTTCTTC. Its translation is CASNSGGAGNEQFF.

The CDR3 loop reads CSVKIGGTGELFF. For the CDR3, the DNA is TGCAGCGTTAAAATAGGGGGAACCGGGGAGCTGTTTTTT. The genes are TRBV29-1 and TRBJ2-2; possible D gene TRBD1, 6 bases. This CDR3 comprises 13 residues. Per germline, CDR1 SQVTM and CDR2 ANQGSEA. The germline V and J ends were trimmed by 5 bases and 5 bases, with 12 bases remaining between them.

This clonotype was seen ten or more times. The V call is TRBV7-9, the J call TRBJ1-6; D perhaps matches TRBD1 (5 bases). The V and J ends lost 1 base and 5 bases respectively, with 12 bases between them. Germline V gives CDR1 SEHNR, CDR2 FQNEAQ (reference sequence). The CDR3 is made up of 16 amino acids. The DNA for the CDR3 is TGTGCCAGCAGCTTAGTCTCAGGGATAAATAATTCACCCCTCCACTTT. Translating it yields CASSLVSGINNSPLHF.

The rearrangement links TRBV24-1 to TRBJ1-5, with D possibly being TRBD1 (5 bases). This CDR3 spans 17 amino acids. The germline CDR1 and CDR2 sequences are KGHDR and SFDVKD. Trimming took off 4 bases at V and 7 bases at J, with 22 bases between the two ends. The DNA of the CDR3 is TGTGCCACCAGTGACCTGGGCCCCGGGGGGGATGAGCAGCCCCAGCATTTT. Its translation is CATSDLGPGGDEQPQHF.

The V gene is TRBV18, the J gene TRBJ2-7, with D possibly being TRBD2 (5 bases). V dropped 3 bases and J dropped 6 bases, with 18 bases sitting between them. Germline V gene sequence: CDR1 KGHSH, CDR2 LQKENI. The CDR3 is 15 residues long. The CDR3 sequence is CASSPGMARRSEQYF. In DNA, the CDR3 is TGTGCCAGCTCACCGGGTATGGCGCGGAGGAGCGAGCAGTACTTC.

This clonotype was counted at least ten times. The chain recombines TRBV7-9 with TRBJ1-1, with D tentatively TRBD1 (5 bases). V lost 5 bases to trimming and J lost 5 bases, with 9 bases between them. CDR3 length: 12 amino acids. Germline loops: CDR1 SEHNR, CDR2 FQNEAQ (reference sequence). CDR3 loop: CASSVRGTEAFF. CDR3 bases: TGTGCCAGCAGCGTAAGGGGAACTGAAGCTTTCTTT.

About this clonotype itself: A clone one base away is much larger, so this may be a read error. The chain is built from TRBV2 and TRBJ2-7; 7 nucleotides line up with TRBD2. The germline V gene encodes CDR1 SNHLY and CDR2 FYNNEI. V trimming: 6 bases; J trimming: 11 bases; junction bases outside the gene matches: 19. The CDR3 runs 15 residues. This CDR3 reads CASSQALSGATSEYF. CDR3 coding DNA: TGTGCCAGCAGCCAAGCCCTAAGCGGGGCTACGAGTGAGTACTTC.

The rearrangement uses TRBV2 and TRBJ1-5; TRBD1 is a possible D gene (5 bases). From germline, CDR1 is SNHLY and CDR2 FYNNEI. The CDR3 consists of 13 residues. Trimming pared 8 bases from V and 5 bases from J, leaving 13 bases between. Here the CDR3 DNA reads TGTGCCAGCTCGCTGGGGGGGGATCAGCCCCAGCATTTT. Amino acid sequence: CASSLGGDQPQHF.

This chain connects TRBV15 to TRBJ1-5; D uncertain. This CDR3 is built from 17 residues. The V end was cut by 0 bases, the J end by 3 bases, with 15 bases between. Germline values: CDR1 LNHNV, CDR2 YYDKDF (reference sequence). The CDR3 nucleotides are TGTGCCACCAGCAGAGATACCGGGTTGCAGCACAATCAGCCCCAGCATTTT. It is translated as CATSRDTGLQHNQPQHF.

Ten or more counts support this clonotype. V is TRBV2 and J is TRBJ1-2; D call uncertain. CDR3 length: 11 amino acids. Germline V lookup: CDR1 SNHLY, CDR2 FYNNEI. V lost 11 bases, J lost 8 bases, and 15 bases lay in between. In nucleotides, the CDR3 is TGTGCCCTCGGAACGGGCTTCGGCTACACCTTC. Translating gives CALGTGFGYTF.

The gene calls are TRBV7-6 and TRBJ1-2; perhaps TRBD1 as D (6 bases). Germline CDR1 and CDR2: SGHVS and FNYEAQ. The CDR3 has 11 amino acids. V shed 8 bases and J shed 6 bases, with 10 bases lying between them. This chain's CDR3 is CASRGLDGYTF. CDR3 bases: TGTGCCAGCCGGGGGCTCGATGGCTACACCTTC.

This clonotype was counted a few times. This chain joins TRBV10-1 and TRBJ1-3, with unresolved D. V lost 7 bases and J 0 bases, leaving 10 bases between the germline ends. The CDR3 spans 14 residues. Germline loops: CDR1 WNHNN, CDR2 SYGVQD (reference sequence). The CDR3 bases are TGCGCCAGCAAGAGGACTGCCTCTGGAAACACCATATATTTT. It specifies CASKRTASGNTIYF.

This clonotype was counted ten times or more. The chain combines TRBV5-1 with TRBJ1-1; D is unresolved. This CDR3 has 14 amino acids. Between the trimmed V and J ends, which lost 1 base and 3 bases, there was a span of 10 bases. Germline lookup yields CDR1 SGHRS and CDR2 YFSETQ. CDR3 bases: TGCGCCAGCAGCTTGAGCGGGGATTACACTGAAGCTTTCTTT. Translating it yields CASSLSGDYTEAFF. Combining the CDR3 with reference TRBV5-1 and TRBJ1-1 gives the whole variable domain KAGVTQTPRYLIKTRGQQVTLSCSPISGHRSVSWYQQTPGQGLQFLFEYFSETQRNKGNFPGRFSGRQFSNSRSEMNVSTLELGDSALYLCASSLSGDYTEAFFGQGTRLTVV.

The genes are TRBV10-3 and TRBJ2-5; 11 bases fit TRBD2. The CDR3 totals 15 residues. Looked up from germline, CDR1 is ENHRY and CDR2 is SYGVKD. With 3 bases clipped from V and 3 bases from J, the junction kept 3 bases outside the gene matches. In nucleotides, the CDR3 is TGTGCCATCAGTGACGGTAGCGGGGGGGAAGAGACCCAGTACTTC. It encodes CAISDGSGGEETQYF.

The chain carries TRBV29-1 and TRBJ2-5; D remains ambiguous. The germline V gene has CDR1 SQVTM and CDR2 ANQGSEA. V was shortened by 4 bases and J by 4 bases, with 16 bases between the two germline ends. This CDR3 spans 14 amino acids. CDR3 sequence reads: CSVAGKATIETQYF. The CDR3, as DNA: TGCAGCGTTGCCGGAAAGGCAACGATAGAGACCCAGTACTTC.

For this clonotype: A read error may be the cause here, since a much bigger clone is one base away. The rearrangement uses TRBV5-1 and TRBJ2-5, with D tentatively TRBD1 or TRBD2 (5 bases each). Germline CDR1 is SGHRS and CDR2 is YFSETQ. The CDR3 extends over 14 amino acids. V dropped 2 bases and J dropped 2 bases, with 10 bases sitting between them. The CDR3 is CASSFRGFQETQYF. The CDR3 DNA is TGCGCCAGCAGCTTCCGGGGCTTTCAAGAGACCCAGTACTTC.

There are many counts of this clonotype. The V call is TRBV19, the J call TRBJ1-3; D unclear. Germline V CDR1 and CDR2: LNHDA, SQIVND (reference sequence). V lost 3 bases and J lost 0, with 6 bases in between. This CDR3 is 14 amino acids long. The CDR3 protein is CASSIRYSGNTIYF. The CDR3 region has the DNA TGTGCCAGTAGTATCCGTTACTCTGGAAACACCATATATTTT.

A few counts support this clonotype. The J gene is TRBJ2-7, the V gene TRBV19; 13 bases are shared with TRBD2. The germline gives CDR1 LNHDA, CDR2 SQIVND (reference sequence). The CDR3 consists of 13 residues. The ends lost 10 bases at V and 4 bases at J; junction bases unmatched: 4. The CDR3 nucleotides read TGTGCCACGATGGGACTAGCGGGGTACGAGCAGTACTTC. Protein: CATMGLAGYEQYF.

This clonotype came up once. The CDR3 is CASTTGKYEQYF. CDR3 bases: TGTGCCAGCACGACAGGGAAGTACGAGCAGTACTTC. V gene TRBV25-1 combines with J gene TRBJ2-7; 7 bases agree with TRBD1. Losses at the gene ends were 7 bases for V and 4 bases for J; bases not matched to a gene: 4. Germline V gives CDR1 MGHDK, CDR2 SYGVNS. CDR3 length: 12 residues.

In the case of this clonotype: One end of the junction fails to match germline, which may point to a read error. The V gene is TRBV10-3, the J gene TRBJ1-5; 9 nucleotides line up with TRBD1. The CDR3 runs 16 residues. CDR1 and CDR2 (germline): ENHRY, SYGVKD. The CDR3 loop reads CATSDPPGQGSQPQRF. The CDR3 DNA reads as TGTGCCACCAGTGACCCACCGGGACAGGGATCTCAGCCCCAGCGTTTT.

This clonotype has ten or more counts. The rearrangement links TRBV20-1 to TRBJ1-5; D gene ambiguous. Looked up from germline, CDR1 is DFQATT and CDR2 is SNEGSKA (reference sequence). Trimming removed 2 bases from V and 0 bases from J, with 11 bases in between. The CDR3 runs 15 residues. This chain's CDR3 is CSARSAANSNQPQHF. The CDR3 nucleotides read TGCAGTGCTAGAAGTGCGGCGAATAGCAATCAGCCCCAGCATTTT.

The chain is built from TRBV24-1 and TRBJ2-2; TRBD2 aligns across 8 bases. Looked up from germline, CDR1 is KGHDR and CDR2 is SFDVKD. This CDR3 region has 15 residues. J was trimmed by 4 bases and V by 9 bases; bases with no gene match: 9. CDR3 region: CATGSGGDSTGELFF. As DNA, the CDR3 is TGTGCCACCGGAAGCGGGGGAGATTCCACCGGGGAGCTGTTTTTT.

The table lists this clonotype with many counts. The gene calls are TRBV5-1 and TRBJ2-7, with D perhaps TRBD1 or TRBD2 (5 bases each). The V gene lost 3 bases and the J gene lost 2 bases, with 12 bases spanning the gap. CDR3 size: 14 residues. Germline assignment: CDR1 SGHRS and CDR2 YFSETQ. The CDR3 sequence: CASSWGTAAYEQYF. The DNA for the CDR3 is TGCGCCAGCAGCTGGGGGACGGCTGCCTACGAGCAGTACTTC. Full variable domain (outside the CDR3, taken from reference TRBV5-1 and TRBJ2-7): KAGVTQTPRYLIKTRGQQVTLSCSPISGHRSVSWYQQTPGQGLQFLFEYFSETQRNKGNFPGRFSGRQFSNSRSEMNVSTLELGDSALYLCASSWGTAAYEQYFGPGTRLTVT.

The chain uses TRBV7-3 and TRBJ2-1; 10 nucleotides match TRBD2. Germline V CDR1 and CDR2: SGHTA, FQGTGA. CDR3 size: 19 residues. The ends lost 0 bases at V and 2 bases at J; junction bases unmatched: 10. CDR3 in amino acids: CASSLTIPLSGGTYNEQFF. The DNA of the CDR3 is TGTGCCAGCAGCTTAACCATCCCACTTAGCGGGGGGACCTACAATGAGCAGTTCTTC.

On this clonotype itself: This sequence may be a read error, since a much larger clone differs from it by one base. A read error is likely, as this CDR3 ends without the conserved phenylalanine or tryptophan. The CDR3 DNA is TGCAGTGCTTGGGCAGGATCTGGAAACACCATATATTCT. The encoded protein is CSAWAGSGNTIYS. The chain uses TRBV20-1 and TRBJ1-3; D call uncertain. The length of the CDR3 is 13 residues. Germline V lookup: CDR1 DFQATT, CDR2 SNEGSKA (reference sequence). V lost 5 bases, J lost 1 base, and 9 bases lay in between.

This clonotype has a count of ten or more. The chain joins TRBV7-8 to TRBJ1-5; D uncertain. The V gene's germline CDR1 is SGHVS and CDR2 FQNEAQ. The CDR3 consists of 15 residues. With 1 base removed from V and 0 bases from J, the gap between germline ends came to 7 bases. The CDR3 DNA reads as TGTGCCAGCAGCTTAGGTACGAGTAGCAATCAGCCCCAGCATTTT. It is translated as CASSLGTSSNQPQHF. Full variable domain (missing parts from reference TRBV7-8 and TRBJ1-5): GAGVSQSPRYKVAKRGQDVALRCDPISGHVSLFWYQQALGQGPEFLTYFQNEAQLDKSGLPSDRFFAERPEGSVSTLKIQRTQQEDSAVYLCASSLGTSSNQPQHFGDGTRLSIL.

This clonotype showed up many times. The genes are TRBV19 and TRBJ1-2; TRBD1 might be the D (5 bases). The germline V and J ends were trimmed by 5 bases and 3 bases, with 10 bases remaining between them. CDR1 and CDR2 (germline): LNHDA, SQIVND (reference sequence). The CDR3 length is 13 residues. The CDR3 sequence is CASSPGFDYGYTF. The CDR3 region has the DNA TGTGCCAGTAGTCCAGGGTTTGACTATGGCTACACCTTC.

The chain recombines TRBV10-2 with TRBJ1-2; TRBD1 aligns across 9 bases. Germline CDR1 WSHSY, CDR2 SAAADI. The CDR3 runs to 13 residues. Unmatched junction bases numbered 9, after V lost 10 bases and J lost 6 bases. The CDR3 DNA reads TGCGCCATATTAGGACAGGGGAGGAATGGCTACACCTTC. As protein: CAILGQGRNGYTF.

This clonotype was observed at least ten times. The genes are TRBV5-1 and TRBJ2-2; maybe TRBD2 (6 bases). Looked up from germline, CDR1 is SGHRS and CDR2 is YFSETQ. The CDR3 has 15 amino acids. V lost 6 bases to trimming and J lost 7 bases, with 19 bases between them. The DNA of the CDR3 is TGCGCCAGCAAACGACTAGGGAGCGCCGGCGGGGAGCTGTTTTTT. Translated: CASKRLGSAGGELFF.

Notes on this clonotype: It may be a read error: a sequence one base away is much more abundant. This chain links TRBV20-1 with TRBJ1-5; D not certain. CDR1 is DFQATT and CDR2 is SNEGSKA in the germline V gene (reference sequence). The CDR3 totals 13 residues. DNA for the CDR3: TGCAGTGCTGGAGATCAGCCCATCCAGCCCCAGCATTTT. It yields the protein CSAGDQPIQPQHF.

The chain combines TRBV5-1 with TRBJ2-7; D might be TRBD1 (6 bases). This CDR3 is built from 14 residues. Trimming shortened V by 0 bases and J by 6 bases, and 13 bases separated the two germline ends. Germline loops: CDR1 SGHRS, CDR2 YFSETQ. Here the CDR3 reads CASSLDNRVGEQYF. CDR3 nucleotides: TGCGCCAGCAGCTTGGATAACAGGGTAGGCGAGCAGTACTTC.

Concerning this clonotype: A much bigger clone sits one base away, suggesting this may be a read error. The V gene is TRBV12-3 or TRBV12-4, the J gene TRBJ2-2; no reliable D call. V was cut by 6 bases and J by 1 base, with 6 bases left in between. CDR3 length: 13 amino acids. The CDR3 sequence is CASRVWNTGELFF. As DNA, the CDR3 is TGTGCCAGCAGGGTGTGGAACACCGGGGAGCTGTTTTTT.